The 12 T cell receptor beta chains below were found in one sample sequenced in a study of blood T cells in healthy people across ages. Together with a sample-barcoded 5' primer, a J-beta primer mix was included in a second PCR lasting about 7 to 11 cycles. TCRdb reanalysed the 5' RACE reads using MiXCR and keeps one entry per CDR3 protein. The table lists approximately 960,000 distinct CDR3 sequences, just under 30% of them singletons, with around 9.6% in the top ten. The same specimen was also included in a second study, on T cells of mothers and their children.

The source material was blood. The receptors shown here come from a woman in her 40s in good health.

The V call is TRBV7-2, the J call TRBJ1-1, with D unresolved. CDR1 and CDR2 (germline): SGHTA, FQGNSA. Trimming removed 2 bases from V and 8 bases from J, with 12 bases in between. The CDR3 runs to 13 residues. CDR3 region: CASSLSAQPEAFF. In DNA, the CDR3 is TGTGCCAGCAGCTTATCCGCGCAGCCCGAAGCTTTCTTT.

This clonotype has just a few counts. Here the CDR3 reads CASSSRRTSDLQETQYF. The CDR3 DNA sequence: TGCGCCAGCAGCTCCCGCAGGACTAGCGACCTTCAAGAGACCCAGTACTTC. This rearrangement joins TRBV5-1 to TRBJ2-5; 9 nucleotides line up with TRBD2. The CDR3 has 17 residues. Per germline, CDR1 SGHRS and CDR2 YFSETQ. V lost 3 bases, J lost 2 bases, and 11 bases stayed unmatched. The whole variable domain, remainder taken from reference TRBV5-1 and TRBJ2-5, is KAGVTQTPRYLIKTRGQQVTLSCSPISGHRSVSWYQQTPGQGLQFLFEYFSETQRNKGNFPGRFSGRQFSNSRSEMNVSTLELGDSALYLCASSSRRTSDLQETQYFGPGTRLLVL.

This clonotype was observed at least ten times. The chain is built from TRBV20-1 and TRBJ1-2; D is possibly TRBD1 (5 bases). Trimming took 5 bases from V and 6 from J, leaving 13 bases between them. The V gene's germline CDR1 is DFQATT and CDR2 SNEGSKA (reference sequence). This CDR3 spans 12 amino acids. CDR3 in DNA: TGCAGTGCTTTTAACCAGGGACATGGCTACACCTTC. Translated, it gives CSAFNQGHGYTF.

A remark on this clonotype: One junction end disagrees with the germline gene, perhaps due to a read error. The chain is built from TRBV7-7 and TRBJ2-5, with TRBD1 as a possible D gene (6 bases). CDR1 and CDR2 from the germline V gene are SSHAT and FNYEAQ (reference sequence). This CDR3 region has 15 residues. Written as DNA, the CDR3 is TGTGCTAGCAGCTTAAGGAGACAGGCTCCGGAGACCCAGTACTTC. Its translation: CASSLRRQAPETQYF.

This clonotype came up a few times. CDR3 in amino acids: CASSRSGGARDTQYF. The CDR3 DNA reads as TGTGCCAGCAGTCGAAGCGGGGGGGCCAGAGATACGCAGTATTTT. This chain links TRBV28 with TRBJ2-3; 10 bases line up with TRBD2. The CDR3 loop spans 15 amino acids. The germline V gene has CDR1 MDHEN and CDR2 SYDVKM. Trimming removed 5 bases from V and 5 bases from J; junction bases left unmatched: 7. Full variable domain (rest looked up from reference TRBV28 and TRBJ2-3): DVKVTQSSRYLVKRTGEKVFLECVQDMDHENMFWYRQDPGLGLRLIYFSYDVKMKEKGDIPEGYSVSREKKERFSLILESASTNQTSMYLCASSRSGGARDTQYFGPGTRLTVL.

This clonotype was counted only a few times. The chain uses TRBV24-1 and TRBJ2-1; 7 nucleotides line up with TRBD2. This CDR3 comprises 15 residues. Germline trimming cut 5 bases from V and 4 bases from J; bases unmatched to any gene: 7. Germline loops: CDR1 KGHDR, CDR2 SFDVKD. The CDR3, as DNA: TGTGCCACCAGTGCAGGGAGGGGTCTTTACAATGAGCAGTTCTTC. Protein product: CATSAGRGLYNEQFF.

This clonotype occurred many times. The CDR3, as DNA: TGCAGCGTTGTTGGGGGGGCCCAAGAGACCCAGTACTTC. This gives the protein CSVVGGAQETQYF. The chain employs TRBV29-1 and TRBJ2-5; D possibly corresponds to TRBD2 (7 bases). Trimming shortened V by 4 bases and J by 1 base, and 10 bases separated the two germline ends. This CDR3 region has 13 residues. The V gene's germline CDR1 is SQVTM and CDR2 ANQGSEA.

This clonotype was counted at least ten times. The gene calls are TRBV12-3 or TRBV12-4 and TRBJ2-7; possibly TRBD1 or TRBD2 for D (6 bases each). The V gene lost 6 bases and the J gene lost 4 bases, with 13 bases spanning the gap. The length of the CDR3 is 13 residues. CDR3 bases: TGTGCCAGCAGGGAGGGACACGGTTACGAGCAGTACTTC. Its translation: CASREGHGYEQYF.

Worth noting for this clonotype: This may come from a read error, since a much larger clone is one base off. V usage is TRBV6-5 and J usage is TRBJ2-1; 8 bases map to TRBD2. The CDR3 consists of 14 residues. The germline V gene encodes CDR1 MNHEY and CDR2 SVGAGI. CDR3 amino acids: CASSDSAGGNEQFF. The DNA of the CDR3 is TGTGCCAGCAGTGACTCGGCGGGGGGTAATGAGCAGTTCTTC.

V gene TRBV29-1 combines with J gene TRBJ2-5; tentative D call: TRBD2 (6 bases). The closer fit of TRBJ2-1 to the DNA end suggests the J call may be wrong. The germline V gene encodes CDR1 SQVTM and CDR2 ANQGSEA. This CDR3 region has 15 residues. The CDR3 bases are TGCAGCGTCCACGGTGGGGCGGGGAACCAAGAGACCCAGTTCTTC. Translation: CSVHGGAGNQETQFF.

CDR3: CARQAINEQFF. The CDR3 DNA follows: TGCGCCAGGCAGGCTATCAATGAGCAGTTCTTC. The chain has TRBV5-1 and TRBJ2-1; the D is unclear. Germline-derived CDR1 and CDR2 are SGHRS and YFSETQ. The CDR3 is 11 residues long. V was cut by 8 bases and J by 6 bases, with 9 bases left in between.

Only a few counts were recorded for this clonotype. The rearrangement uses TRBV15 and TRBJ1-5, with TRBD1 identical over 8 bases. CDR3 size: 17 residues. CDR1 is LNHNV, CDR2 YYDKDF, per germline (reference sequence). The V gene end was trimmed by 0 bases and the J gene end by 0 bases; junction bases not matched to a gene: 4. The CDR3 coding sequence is TGTGCCACCAGCAGAGACTCGACAGGGGATAGCAATCAGCCCCAGCATTTT. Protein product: CATSRDSTGDSNQPQHF.